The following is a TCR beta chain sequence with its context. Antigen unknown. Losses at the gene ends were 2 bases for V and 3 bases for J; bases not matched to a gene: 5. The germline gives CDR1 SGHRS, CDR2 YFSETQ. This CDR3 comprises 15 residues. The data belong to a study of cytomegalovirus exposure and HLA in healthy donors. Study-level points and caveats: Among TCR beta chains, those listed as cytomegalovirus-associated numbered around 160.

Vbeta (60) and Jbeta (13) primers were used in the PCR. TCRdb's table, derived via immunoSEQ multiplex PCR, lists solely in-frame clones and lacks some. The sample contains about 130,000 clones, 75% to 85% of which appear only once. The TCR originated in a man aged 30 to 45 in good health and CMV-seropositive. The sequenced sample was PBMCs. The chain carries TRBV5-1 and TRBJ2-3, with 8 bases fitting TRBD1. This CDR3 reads CASSFTGGRTDTQYF. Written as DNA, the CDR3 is TGCGCCAGCAGCTTTACAGGGGGAAGAACAGATACGCAGTATTTT.